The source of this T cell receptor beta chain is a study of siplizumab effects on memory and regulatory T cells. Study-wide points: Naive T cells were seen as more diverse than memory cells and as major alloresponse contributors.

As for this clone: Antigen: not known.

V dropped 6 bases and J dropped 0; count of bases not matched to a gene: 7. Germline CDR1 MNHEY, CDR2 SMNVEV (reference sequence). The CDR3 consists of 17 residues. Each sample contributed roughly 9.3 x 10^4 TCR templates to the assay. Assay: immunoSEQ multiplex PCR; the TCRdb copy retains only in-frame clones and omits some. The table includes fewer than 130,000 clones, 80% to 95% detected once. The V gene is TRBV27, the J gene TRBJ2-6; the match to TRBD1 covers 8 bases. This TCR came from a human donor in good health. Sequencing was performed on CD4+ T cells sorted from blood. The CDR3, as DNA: TGTGCCAGCAGATCCGGGACAGGCCGCTCTGGGGCCAACGTCCTGACTTTC. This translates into CASRSGTGRSGANVLTF.